One and the same sample provided the 18 T cell receptor beta chains below, sequenced in a study of T cell changes during pregnancy in multiple sclerosis. Assay used: immunoSEQ multiplex PCR; TCRdb lists only in-frame clones, some missing. The sample lists under 45,000 clones, about 88% seen once, with about 4% in the top ten. Material: CD8+ T cells from peripheral blood mononuclear cells, obtained in the first trimester of pregnancy. These receptor sequences come from a female donor with multiple sclerosis, enrolled in a pregnancy study.

This chain connects TRBV7-6 to TRBJ2-1; TRBD1 aligns across 11 bases. Losses at the gene ends were 1 base for V and 6 bases for J; bases not matched to a gene: 8. This CDR3 is 17 amino acids long. Germline CDR1 SGHVS, CDR2 FNYEAQ. In nucleotides, the CDR3 is TGTGCCAGCAGCTTAGTGCCGGGACAGGGGGGGGGCAATGAGCAGTTCTTC. As protein: CASSLVPGQGGGNEQFF.

The genes are TRBV29-1 and TRBJ2-3; a weak D match, TRBD1 (5 bases). The V end was cut by 7 bases, the J end by 1 base, with 15 bases between. The CDR3 is made up of 14 amino acids. From germline, CDR1 is SQVTM and CDR2 ANQGSEA. The CDR3 DNA follows: TGCAGCGCTCCAAAGGGGCAGGGCACAGATACGCAGTATTTT. Translated, it gives CSAPKGQGTDTQYF.

This clone was observed a single time. J is TRBJ2-7 and V is TRBV7-3; 7 bases are shared with TRBD1. Trimming cost V 5 bases and J 5 bases; bases outside gene matches: 0. CDR3 size: 11 residues. Germline V gives CDR1 SGHTA, CDR2 FQGTGA. The DNA of the CDR3 is TGTGCCAGCAGCACAGGGGACGAGCAGTACTTC. Residues: CASSTGDEQYF.

V is TRBV28 and J is TRBJ2-2; tentative D call: TRBD1 (6 bases). CDR1 MDHEN and CDR2 SYDVKM come from the germline V gene. The CDR3 has 17 amino acids. V lost 8 bases and J lost 1, with 20 bases in between. CDR3: CASSRNPDRLNTGELFF. DNA for the CDR3: TGTGCCAGCTCCCGAAACCCCGACAGGTTGAACACCGGGGAGCTGTTTTTT.

This chain joins TRBV7-2 and TRBJ2-7; 9 bases line up with TRBD1. V lost 5 bases, J lost 6 bases, and 8 bases stayed unmatched. There are 14 residues in the CDR3. In germline, CDR1 is SGHTA, CDR2 FQGNSA. The CDR3 region is CASSPGQGMLEQYF. For the CDR3, the DNA is TGTGCCAGCAGCCCAGGACAGGGGATGCTCGAGCAGTACTTC.

The gene calls are TRBV19 and TRBJ2-7; 10 bases agree with TRBD1. CDR3 length: 14 amino acids. CDR1 is LNHDA and CDR2 is SQIVND in the germline V gene (reference sequence). The V and J ends lost 4 bases and 2 bases, in that order; junction bases with no gene match: 2. CDR3 sequence: CASSSGQGAYEQYF. The CDR3 DNA reads TGTGCCAGTAGTAGTGGACAGGGGGCCTACGAGCAGTACTTC.

The chain couples TRBV11-2 to TRBJ1-1; 8 bases line up with TRBD1. The CDR3 has 18 residues. V gave up 2 bases and J gave up 5 bases; unmatched junction bases: 16. Per germline, CDR1 SGHAT and CDR2 FQNNGV. CDR3 sequence: CASSLWLPDRVARTEAFF. CDR3 DNA sequence: TGTGCCAGCAGCTTATGGTTACCGGACAGGGTCGCGAGGACTGAAGCTTTCTTT.

This chain connects TRBV7-9 to TRBJ1-4; 9 bases map to TRBD1. Germline loops: CDR1 SEHNR, CDR2 FQNEAQ (reference sequence). There are 16 residues in the CDR3. V lost 5 bases to trimming and J lost 0 bases; unmatched junction nucleotides: 4. CDR3 residues: CASSARTGATNEKLFF. CDR3 DNA sequence: TGTGCCAGCAGCGCAAGGACAGGGGCAACTAATGAAAAACTGTTTTTT.

This chain joins TRBV14 and TRBJ2-2; D unclear. Germline assignment: CDR1 SGHDN and CDR2 FVKESK. The CDR3 has 14 residues. V was clipped by 4 bases and J by 1 base, with 7 bases between them. In nucleotides, the CDR3 is TGTGCCAGCAGCCTACGACAGAACACCGGGGAGCTGTTTTTT. Residues: CASSLRQNTGELFF. The variable domain in full, with the rest retrieved from reference TRBV14 and TRBJ2-2, is EAGVTQFPSHSVIEKGQTVTLRCDPISGHDNLYWYRRVMGKEIKFLLHFVKESKQDESGMPNNRFLAERTGGTYSTLKVQPAELEDSGVYFCASSLRQNTGELFFGEGSRLTVL.

The rearrangement links TRBV6-6 to TRBJ1-4; perhaps TRBD1 as D (5 bases). Trimming shortened V by 2 bases and J by 5 bases, and 12 bases separated the two germline ends. Per the germline V gene, CDR1 is MNHNY and CDR2 is SVGAGI (reference sequence). The CDR3 spans 15 residues. The CDR3 coding sequence is TGTGCCAGCAGTTACCTGGGGGGATTAAATGAAAAACTGTTTTTT. Translated: CASSYLGGLNEKLFF.

V is TRBV5-4 and J is TRBJ1-2, with TRBD1 matching over 9 bases. V trimming: 2 bases; J trimming: 4 bases; junction bases outside the gene matches: 3. The CDR3 is 14 residues long. CDR1 is SGHNT and CDR2 is YYREEE in the germline V gene (reference sequence). CDR3: CASSLNRGLYGYTF. The CDR3 DNA follows: TGTGCCAGCAGCTTAAACAGGGGGCTCTATGGCTACACCTTC.

The chain couples TRBV5-6 to TRBJ1-1, with D perhaps TRBD1 (5 bases). Trimming took off 0 bases at V and 5 bases at J, with 17 bases between the two ends. This CDR3 region has 16 residues. The germline V gene has CDR1 SGHDT and CDR2 YYEEEE. The DNA for the CDR3 is TGTGCCAGCAGCTTGGCGTTAGGGGTGTTGCGGACTGAAGCTTTCTTT. Translating it yields CASSLALGVLRTEAFF.

This chain joins TRBV7-3 and TRBJ1-2; a possible D gene is TRBD1 (6 bases). There are 17 residues in the CDR3. V lost 0 bases to trimming and J lost 3 bases, with 17 bases between them. CDR1 and CDR2 from the germline V gene are SGHTA and FQGTGA. The CDR3 protein is CASSLTGLARGDYGYTF. The CDR3 coding sequence is TGTGCCAGCAGCTTAACTGGACTGGCCAGGGGCGACTATGGCTACACCTTC. The whole variable domain, remainder taken from reference TRBV7-3 and TRBJ1-2, is GAGVSQTPSNKVTEKGKYVELRCDPISGHTALYWYRQSLGQGPEFLIYFQGTGAADDSGLPNDRFFAVRPEGSVSTLKIQRTERGDSAVYLCASSLTGLARGDYGYTFGSGTRLTVV.

This clone was found a few times. The chain uses TRBV12-5 and TRBJ2-5; 8 bases are shared with TRBD2. This CDR3 is 13 amino acids long. Per the germline V gene, CDR1 is LGHNT and CDR2 is FRNRAP. The V and J ends lost 5 bases and 5 bases, in that order; junction bases with no gene match: 4. The chain's CDR3 is CASGPRLAETQYF. CDR3 in DNA: TGTGCTAGTGGTCCCCGACTAGCGGAGACCCAGTACTTC.

The chain joins TRBV7-3 to TRBJ2-6; D is possibly TRBD1 (9 bases). Germline lookup yields CDR1 SGHTA and CDR2 FQGTGA. With 5 bases removed from V and 1 base from J, the gap between germline ends came to 24 bases. This CDR3 has 20 residues. The CDR3 loop is CASSPGGARGQGSGANVLTF. The DNA of the CDR3 is TGTGCCAGCAGCCCCGGGGGGGCCCGGGGACAGGGTTCTGGGGCCAACGTCCTGACTTTC. Looking up the rest from reference TRBV7-3 and TRBJ2-6 gives the full variable domain: GAGVSQTPSNKVTEKGKYVELRCDPISGHTALYWYRQSLGQGPEFLIYFQGTGAADDSGLPNDRFFAVRPEGSVSTLKIQRTERGDSAVYLCASSPGGARGQGSGANVLTFGAGSRLTVL.

The CDR3 here is CASSLEGESTPLHF. For the CDR3, the DNA is TGTGCCAGCAGCTTAGAGGGGGAGTCAACACCCCTCCACTTT. The chain uses TRBV13 and TRBJ1-6; D might be TRBD1 (6 bases). The germline V gene has CDR1 PRHDT and CDR2 FYEKMQ (reference sequence). V lost 1 base and J 11 bases, leaving 12 bases between the germline ends. The CDR3 totals 14 residues.

The V call is TRBV21-1, the J call TRBJ1-3; whether TRBD1, the table's D call, matches the DNA was not checked. TRBV21-1 constitutes a pseudogene. The CDR3 spans 15 residues. Here the CDR3 reads CASSKVGGKGYTIYF. The CDR3 DNA is TGTGCCAGCAGCAAAGTAGGGGGAAAGGGGTACACCATATATTTT.

This clone was counted a few times. The chain is built from TRBV6-1 and TRBJ1-1, with TRBD1 matching over 7 bases. V was pared by 2 bases and J by 1 base, with 7 bases of the junction left unmatched. CDR3 length: 16 residues. CDR1 and CDR2 from the germline V gene are MNHNS and SASEGT. The CDR3 protein is CASSEQGGVGNTEAFF. CDR3 in DNA: TGTGCCAGCAGTGAACAGGGGGGAGTCGGGAACACTGAAGCTTTCTTT.